This T cell receptor (beta chain) was sequenced in a study of early T cells in non-severe SARS-CoV-2 infection. At the level of the study: Unsorted whole blood bulk RNA was sequenced, with unpaired chains.

Tagging with unique molecular identifiers was applied to individual cDNA molecules. TCRdb reprocessed the 5' RACE reads via MiXCR and lists one record per CDR3 protein. The data show about 46,000 distinct CDR3 sequences, 9.4% seen once. General study findings and limits: Missing private and CD4 specificities, VDJdb matching favored anti-spike CD8 responses.

As regards this clonotype: No antigen is known for it.

Germline lookup yields CDR1 SGHNT and CDR2 YENEEA. V lost 5 bases to trimming and J lost 0 bases, with 7 bases between them. The CDR3 is 13 amino acids. This receptor was identified in an adult who was a healthcare worker with PCR-confirmed SARS-CoV-2 infection or an uninfected control (not recorded which). The V call is TRBV11-3, the J call TRBJ2-5, with D perhaps TRBD2 (5 bases). The sequenced sample was whole blood, obtained at baseline. CDR3 loop: CASSPGDQETQYF. The CDR3 DNA reads as TGTGCCAGCAGCCCCGGGGACCAAGAGACCCAGTACTTC.